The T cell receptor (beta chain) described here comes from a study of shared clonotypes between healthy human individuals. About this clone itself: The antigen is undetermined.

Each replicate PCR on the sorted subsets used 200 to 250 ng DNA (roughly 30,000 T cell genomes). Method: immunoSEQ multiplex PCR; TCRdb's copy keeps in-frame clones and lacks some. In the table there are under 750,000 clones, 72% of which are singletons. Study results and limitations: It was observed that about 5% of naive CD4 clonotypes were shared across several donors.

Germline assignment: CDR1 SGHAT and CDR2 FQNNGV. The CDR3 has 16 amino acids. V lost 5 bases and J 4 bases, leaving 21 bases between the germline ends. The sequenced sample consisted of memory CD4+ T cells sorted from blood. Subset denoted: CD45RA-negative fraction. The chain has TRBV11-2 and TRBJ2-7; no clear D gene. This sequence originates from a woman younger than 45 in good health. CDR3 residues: CASSLFEVRLGYEQYF. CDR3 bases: TGTGCCAGCAGCCTATTTGAGGTCCGTCTGGGATACGAGCAGTACTTC.